Below, 20 T cell receptor beta chains from the same sample are listed, as sequenced in a study of blood T cell repertoires in COVID-19. Data came from immunoSEQ multiplex PCR; TCRdb stores just in-frame clones and leaves some out. The table lists almost 250,000 clones, 86% of them singletons, with approximately 6% in the top ten. Sequenced material: peripheral blood. The receptors stem from a woman older than 75 with COVID-19, enrolled during active disease.

The chain links TRBV5-6 to TRBJ1-2; 12 bases are shared with TRBD1. Trimming at V came to 3 bases and at J to 7 bases, leaving 7 bases not matched to a gene. Germline CDR1 and CDR2: SGHDT and YYEEEE. CDR3 length: 15 residues. In DNA, the CDR3 is TGTGCCAGCAGCTGGGAGGGACAGGGGGCTTCTGGCTACACCTTC. Protein product: CASSWEGQGASGYTF. Based on the CDR3 plus reference TRBV5-6 and TRBJ1-2, the full variable domain is DAGVTQSPTHLIKTRGQQVTLRCSPKSGHDTVSWYQQALGQGPQFIFQYYEEEERQRGNFPDRFSGHQFPNYSSELNVNALLLGDSALYLCASSWEGQGASGYTFGSGTRLTVV.

The chain uses TRBV11-1 and TRBJ1-5; the match to TRBD1 covers 9 bases. Germline V gene sequence: CDR1 SGHAT, CDR2 FQDESV (reference sequence). The CDR3 totals 16 residues. V lost 3 bases, J lost 5 bases, and 8 bases stayed unmatched. CDR3 region: CASSFSGTGFYQPQHF. CDR3 in DNA: TGTGCCAGCAGCTTCTCCGGGACAGGGTTTTATCAGCCCCAGCATTTT.

CDR3 amino acids: CANRQGRRNQPQHF. The CDR3 bases are TGTGCCAATCGACAGGGACGACGCAATCAGCCCCAGCATTTT. The chain joins TRBV27 to TRBJ1-5; 7 nucleotides align to TRBD1. This CDR3 comprises 14 residues. Germline V gene sequence: CDR1 MNHEY, CDR2 SMNVEV (reference sequence). The J segment lost 2 bases and the V segment lost 10 bases, leaving 8 bases of the junction unmatched.

The V call is TRBV2, the J call TRBJ2-7; TRBD2 is a possible D gene (5 bases). The germline gives CDR1 SNHLY, CDR2 FYNNEI. V shed 0 bases and J shed 0 bases, with 12 bases lying between them. This CDR3 region has 16 residues. The chain's CDR3 is CASSEAPFGSSYEQYV. The CDR3 DNA reads TGTGCCAGCAGTGAAGCGCCGTTTGGGAGCTCCTACGAGCAGTACGTC.

The chain links TRBV28 to TRBJ1-2, with 10 bases lining up with TRBD1. This CDR3 is built from 14 residues. Unmatched junction bases numbered 3, after V lost 6 bases and J lost 2 bases. Germline CDR1 and CDR2: MDHEN and SYDVKM. The CDR3, as DNA: TGTGCCAGCAGAGTGACAGGGGGCAACTATGGCTACACCTTC. Translated, it gives CASRVTGGNYGYTF.

The chain is built from TRBV28 and TRBJ1-3; D not certain. There are 15 residues in the CDR3. Trimming removed 3 bases from V and 0 bases from J, with 9 bases in between. Germline V CDR1 and CDR2: MDHEN, SYDVKM. CDR3 amino acids: CASSLPLASGNTIYF. CDR3 nucleotides: TGTGCCAGCAGTTTGCCTCTAGCCTCTGGAAACACCATATATTTT.

This clone is a singleton in its sample. J is TRBJ1-1 and V is TRBV10-3, with 8 bases aligning to TRBD1. CDR1 is ENHRY, CDR2 SYGVKD, per germline. This CDR3 spans 14 amino acids. The J segment lost 2 bases and the V segment lost 5 bases, leaving 4 bases of the junction unmatched. CDR3 DNA: TGTGCCATCAGTTCGGGACAGGACAACACTGAAGCTTTCTTT. Amino acids: CAISSGQDNTEAFF.

This CDR3 is CASSIGSPGQETQYF. The CDR3 region has the DNA TGTGCCAGTAGTATTGGGTCCCCAGGGCAAGAGACCCAGTACTTC. V usage is TRBV19 and J usage is TRBJ2-5; D is perhaps TRBD1 (5 bases). Germline-derived CDR1 and CDR2 are LNHDA and SQIVND (reference sequence). V gave up 3 bases and J gave up 2 bases, with 13 bases separating them. The CDR3 consists of 15 residues.

The chain carries TRBV9 and TRBJ2-5; 11 bases line up with TRBD2. The V gene's germline CDR1 is SGDLS and CDR2 YYNGEE. V trimming: 4 bases; J trimming: 2 bases; junction bases outside the gene matches: 7. This CDR3 has 16 amino acids. In DNA, the CDR3 is TGTGCCAGCAGCTCCCGACTAGCGGGAAAACAAGAGACCCAGTACTTC. It encodes CASSSRLAGKQETQYF.

This sequence joins TRBV20-1 and TRBJ1-5, with D unclear. The CDR3 sequence is 14 residues long. Germline V gene data show CDR1 as DFQATT and CDR2 as SNEGSKA (reference sequence). The V end was cut by 3 bases, the J end by 4 bases, with 13 bases between. CDR3 bases: TGCAGTGCTAGTCCCAGCGCTTTTAATCAGCCCCAGCATTTT. Translating it yields CSASPSAFNQPQHF.

This clone was counted a few times. The chain couples TRBV11-2 to TRBJ1-4, with 8 bases lining up with TRBD1. J was trimmed by 12 bases and V by 4 bases; bases with no gene match: 13. CDR3 size: 15 residues. Looked up from germline, CDR1 is SGHAT and CDR2 is FQNNGV. The CDR3 sequence: CASSSDRGPSAELFF. The CDR3 DNA sequence: TGTGCCAGCAGCTCTGACAGGGGTCCATCGGCGGAACTGTTTTTT.

This clone was seen more than once but under ten times. The chain uses TRBV25-1 and TRBJ2-1; D remains ambiguous. Germline CDR1 MGHDK, CDR2 SYGVNS. The CDR3 loop spans 15 amino acids. The ends were cut back, 4 bases at V and 7 bases at J, with 17 bases in the middle. CDR3 in DNA: TGTGCCAGCAGTGCTAATCGAGGATTGGCGAATGAGCAGTTCTTC. As protein: CASSANRGLANEQFF.

In its sample, this clone was seen once. This chain joins TRBV12-3 or TRBV12-4 and TRBJ1-2, with D hard to call. Trimming cost V 6 bases and J 8 bases, with 13 bases left between them. The CDR3 consists of 12 residues. This CDR3 is CASRFTPGGYTF. DNA for the CDR3: TGTGCCAGCAGGTTTACCCCAGGAGGCTACACCTTC.

CDR3 sequence: CASSEFSDRGGGSYGYTF. The CDR3 region has the DNA TGTGCCAGCAGTGAATTCTCCGACAGGGGAGGAGGTAGCTATGGCTACACCTTC. V usage is TRBV6-1 and J usage is TRBJ1-2, with 8 bases matching TRBD1. The CDR3 runs 18 residues. CDR1 is MNHNS, CDR2 SASEGT, per germline. The V and J ends lost 2 bases and 4 bases, in that order; junction bases with no gene match: 15.

The chain couples TRBV9 to TRBJ2-7; a weak D match, TRBD1 (6 bases). This CDR3 comprises 14 residues. The germline V gene encodes CDR1 SGDLS and CDR2 YYNGEE. The V end was cut by 4 bases, the J end by 2 bases, with 13 bases between. The CDR3 DNA sequence: TGTGCCAGCAGCCGAGATGGGACACCCTACGAGCAGTACTTC. Its protein is CASSRDGTPYEQYF.

J is TRBJ2-7 and V is TRBV12-3 or TRBV12-4; perhaps TRBD1 as D (6 bases). The CDR3 is 12 residues long. Trimming cost V 6 bases and J 6 bases, with 12 bases left between them. The CDR3 spells CASRVGQLEQYF. The CDR3, as DNA: TGTGCCAGCAGGGTAGGACAGCTCGAGCAGTACTTC.

The gene calls are TRBV7-2 and TRBJ1-2; 9 nucleotides agree with TRBD1. Germline-derived CDR1 and CDR2 are SGHTA and FQGNSA. The CDR3 is 13 residues long. V trimming: 6 bases; J trimming: 7 bases; junction bases outside the gene matches: 6. The DNA of the CDR3 is TGTGCCAGCAGTGTCGACAGGGGGACTGGCTACACCTTC. The encoded protein is CASSVDRGTGYTF.

In its sample, this clone was seen once. The V call is TRBV7-6, the J call TRBJ2-7; possibly TRBD1 for D (5 bases). CDR1 is SGHVS and CDR2 is FNYEAQ in the germline V gene. This CDR3 region has 14 residues. The V end was cut by 0 bases, the J end by 6 bases, with 12 bases between. The chain's CDR3 is CASSLAQGVSEQYF. As DNA, the CDR3 is TGTGCCAGCAGCTTAGCTCAGGGCGTCAGCGAGCAGTACTTC.

In its sample, this clone was seen a few times. CDR3 in amino acids: CASSRDREFTEAFF. CDR3 nucleotide sequence: TGTGCCTCCAGCCGGGACAGGGAGTTCACTGAAGCTTTCTTT. The genes are TRBV10-3 and TRBJ1-1; 9 bases are shared with TRBD1. The CDR3 runs to 14 residues. Looked up from germline, CDR1 is ENHRY and CDR2 is SYGVKD. Losses at the gene ends were 11 bases for V and 4 bases for J; bases not matched to a gene: 11.

The chain is built from TRBV2 and TRBJ1-5; D ambiguous. CDR3 length: 15 residues. The germline V and J ends were trimmed by 5 bases and 4 bases, with 15 bases remaining between them. CDR1 SNHLY and CDR2 FYNNEI come from the germline V gene. The chain's CDR3 is CASSSQMGENQPQHF. The CDR3 DNA sequence: TGTGCCAGCAGTTCCCAGATGGGAGAGAATCAGCCCCAGCATTTT.